This T cell receptor beta chain was documented in a study of shared clonotypes between healthy human individuals. Whole-study context: Two women and a few men aged 18 to 49 served as donors. Plates per donor: three CD4 naive, three CD4 memory, two CD8 naive, one CD8 memory. Broader study findings: Naive CD4 clonotype sharing across several donors was approximately 5%.

This clone was picked up one time. The antigen is undetermined. Naivety among CD8 cells was defined by CD45RO negativity and positive CCR7 selection, thereby excluding terminally differentiated effector memory CD45RA+ cells. None of the donors, who were healthy HIV-negative adults, had recently had acute infections or vaccinations. The germline gives CDR1 MNHEY, CDR2 SVGAGI. The germline V and J ends were trimmed by 5 bases and 3 bases, with 13 bases remaining between them. This CDR3 comprises 14 residues. TCRdb's table, derived via immunoSEQ multiplex PCR, lists solely in-frame clones and lacks some. There are about 820,000 clones in the sample; about 91% occur only once, and 24% lies in the top ten.

Sequencing was performed on naive CD8+ T cells sorted from blood. This TCR came from a young man in good health. The genes are TRBV6-5 and TRBJ1-2, with a weak D call TRBD1 (5 bases). The CDR3, as DNA: TGTGCCAGCAGTCCCAATTTGGGGGACTATGGCTACACCTTC. It yields the protein CASSPNLGDYGYTF.